This TCR beta chain comes out of a study of blood T cell repertoires in COVID-19. The wider study: PBMCs, B-cell-depleted T cells, or T cells provided the cDNA or gDNA that made up the material.

The germline V gene encodes CDR1 SGHTA and CDR2 FQGNSA. Trimming took off 2 bases at V and 6 bases at J, with 20 bases between the two ends. This CDR3 is built from 17 residues. This clone was found a few times. The study drew participants aged about 18 to 95 years from around 24 US areas. In assigning cohorts, the study relied on participant-reported clinical history. Sequenced by immunoSEQ multiplex PCR; TCRdb stores in-frame clones only, minus some. Among about 480,000 clones, around nine tenths were seen once, and the ten largest hold around 1.9%. Sequenced input: PBMCs or T cells enriched from blood (not recorded which). This sequence was found in a middle-aged woman who had recovered from COVID-19. The V and J genes are TRBV7-2 and TRBJ1-5, with TRBD1 as a possible D gene (6 bases). The chain's CDR3 is CASSLLLQGGWSQPQHF. In DNA, the CDR3 is TGTGCCAGCAGCTTACTCCTACAGGGAGGGTGGAGTCAGCCCCAGCATTTT.